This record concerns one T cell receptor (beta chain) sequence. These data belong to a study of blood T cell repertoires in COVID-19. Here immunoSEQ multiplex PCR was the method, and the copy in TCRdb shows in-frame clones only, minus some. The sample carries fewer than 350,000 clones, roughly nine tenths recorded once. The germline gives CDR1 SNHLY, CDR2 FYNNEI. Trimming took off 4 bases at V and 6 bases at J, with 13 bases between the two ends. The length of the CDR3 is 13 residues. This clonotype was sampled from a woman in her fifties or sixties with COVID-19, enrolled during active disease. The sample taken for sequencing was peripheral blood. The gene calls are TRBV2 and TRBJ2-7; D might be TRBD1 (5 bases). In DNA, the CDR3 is TGTGCCAGCAGTGCCGCAGGGCTAGGCGAGCAGTACTTC. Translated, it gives CASSAAGLGEQYF.